The 16 T cell receptor beta chains listed next were all sequenced from one sample in a study of radiotherapy plus CTLA-4 blockade in lung cancer. TCRdb's copy holds only in-frame clones and misses some; the assay was immunoSEQ multiplex PCR. The sample lists approximately 83,000 clones, more than 60% seen once, with 3% to 4.5% in the top ten. The sample consisted of peripheral blood, taken from a patient treated with radiotherapy plus ipilimumab. All receptors come from a human donor with non-small cell lung cancer who had a partial response to radiotherapy plus ipilimumab. Some clones in this sample may be carry-over from other donors' samples.

This clone was seen a handful of times. An end of the junction differs from the germline gene, which may be a read error. The V and J genes are TRBV6-5 and TRBJ1-1; 9 positions agree with TRBD1. The CDR3 consists of 13 residues. Germline assignment: CDR1 MNHEY and CDR2 SVGAGI. The CDR3 sequence is CASSKGRGGTGHF. In DNA form, the CDR3 reads TGTGCCAGCAGTAAAGGTCGAGGAGGGACAGGGCACTTT.

A few counts support this clone. The chain employs TRBV10-3 and TRBJ1-4; D ambiguous. Germline loops: CDR1 ENHRY, CDR2 SYGVKD. Trimming left V 8 bases short and J 0 bases short, with 7 bases between. The CDR3 has 13 residues. The CDR3 loop reads CAIAGATNEKLFF. In DNA form, the CDR3 reads TGTGCCATCGCGGGAGCAACTAATGAAAAACTGTTTTTT.

This clone was seen just once. The V call is TRBV4-1, the J call TRBJ1-1; unclear D gene. There are 15 residues in the CDR3. The ends were cut back, 0 bases at V and 1 base at J, with 9 bases in the middle. In germline, CDR1 is MGHRA, CDR2 YSYEKL. DNA for the CDR3: TGCGCCAGCAGCCAAGAGATGCTAAAGAACACTGAAGCTTTCTTT. Translation gives CASSQEMLKNTEAFF.

This clone was recorded only once. This rearrangement joins TRBV9 to TRBJ2-3; the D gene is possibly TRBD1 (5 bases). V was shortened by 3 bases and J by 5 bases, with 16 bases between the two germline ends. CDR3 size: 15 residues. Per the germline V gene, CDR1 is SGDLS and CDR2 is YYNGEE. This CDR3 reads CASSANVQGGDTQYF. The CDR3 nucleotides are TGTGCCAGCAGCGCTAACGTGCAGGGTGGAGATACGCAGTATTTT.

V is TRBV5-1 and J is TRBJ2-1; TRBD2 aligns across 7 bases. The CDR3 contains 18 residues. Germline V gives CDR1 SGHRS, CDR2 YFSETQ. V lost 4 bases, J lost 5 bases, and 18 bases stayed unmatched. CDR3 sequence: CASSRGGLLQRENNEQFF. The CDR3 DNA is TGCGCCAGCAGCCGAGGCGGACTACTCCAGCGGGAAAACAATGAGCAGTTCTTC.

This chain joins TRBV5-4 and TRBJ2-5, with 9 bases identical to TRBD1. The CDR3 has 16 residues. Germline lookup yields CDR1 SGHNT and CDR2 YYREEE (reference sequence). V lost 7 bases and J lost 5; bases outside the gene matches: 15. CDR3 amino acids: CASATEPQGAGETQYF. The CDR3 DNA is TGTGCCAGCGCAACAGAGCCACAGGGGGCGGGTGAGACCCAGTACTTC.

This rearrangement joins TRBV11-2 to TRBJ2-5; 9 positions agree with TRBD2. The length of the CDR3 is 16 residues. V lost 1 base and J lost 2; bases outside the gene matches: 5. Germline-derived CDR1 and CDR2 are SGHAT and FQNNGV. The CDR3 nucleotides are TGTGCCAGCAGCTTAGGGGTGACTAGCGGACAAGAGACCCAGTACTTC. Encoded protein: CASSLGVTSGQETQYF.

This clone was recorded a few times. The rearrangement uses TRBV19 and TRBJ2-1, with D possibly TRBD2 on 6 matching bases. CDR1 is LNHDA and CDR2 is SQIVND in the germline V gene (reference sequence). The CDR3 has 15 amino acids. V lost 1 base and J 1 base, leaving 8 bases between the germline ends. The CDR3 DNA reads TGTGCCAGTAGTATAGCTGCGGGGTCCTACAATGAGCAGTTCTTC. This encodes CASSIAAGSYNEQFF.

CDR3 sequence reads: CSVGEGQVTYGYTF. The CDR3 nucleotides are TGCAGCGTTGGGGAAGGACAGGTTACCTATGGCTACACCTTC. The genes are TRBV29-1 and TRBJ1-2; 7 bases align to TRBD1. CDR3 length: 14 amino acids. The junction had 9 bases not matched to a gene; V was cut back by 4 bases and J by 4 bases. Germline loops: CDR1 SQVTM, CDR2 ANQGSEA.

This rearrangement joins TRBV11-2 to TRBJ1-6; D is perhaps TRBD1 (6 bases). V lost 0 bases, J lost 6 bases, and 9 bases lay in between. Germline V gene lookup returns CDR1 SGHAT and CDR2 FQNNGV. The CDR3 totals 15 residues. CDR3: CASSLEGGLNSPLHF. CDR3 DNA sequence: TGTGCCAGCAGCTTAGAGGGGGGGCTTAATTCACCCCTCCACTTT.

As for this clone: Other DNA sequences in this sample translate to the same CDR3. The CDR3 spells CASSEGGAGANVLTF. The CDR3, as DNA: TGTGCCAGCAGTGAAGGGGGAGCTGGGGCCAACGTCCTGACTTTC. This rearrangement joins TRBV6-1 to TRBJ2-6, with TRBD2 as a possible D gene (5 bases). The CDR3 is 15 residues long. V dropped 1 base and J dropped 2 bases, with 6 bases sitting between them. From germline, CDR1 is MNHNS and CDR2 SASEGT.

V and J are TRBV19 and TRBJ2-3, with 9 bases lining up with TRBD2. The CDR3 consists of 15 residues. The germline gives CDR1 LNHDA, CDR2 SQIVND (reference sequence). V dropped 4 bases and J dropped 5; count of bases not matched to a gene: 7. This CDR3 reads CASSSGGVGGDTQYF. CDR3 in DNA: TGTGCCAGTAGTAGCGGGGGGGTCGGGGGAGATACGCAGTATTTT. The full variable domain, its missing parts supplied by reference TRBV19 and TRBJ2-3, is DGGITQSPKYLFRKEGQNVTLSCEQNLNHDAMYWYRQDPGQGLRLIYYSQIVNDFQKGDIAEGYSVSREKKESFPLTVTSAQKNPTAFYLCASSSGGVGGDTQYFGPGTRLTVL.

This clone is a singleton in its sample. The rearrangement links TRBV28 to TRBJ1-2; 10 bases line up with TRBD1. This CDR3 is 15 amino acids long. Per germline, CDR1 MDHEN and CDR2 SYDVKM. V lost 0 bases and J lost 2; bases outside the gene matches: 0. The CDR3 DNA sequence: TGTGCCAGCAGTTTATGGGACAGGGGGAACTATGGCTACACCTTC. This gives the protein CASSLWDRGNYGYTF.

This chain joins TRBV7-2 and TRBJ2-7, with TRBD2 identical over 9 bases. There are 15 residues in the CDR3. The V gene end was trimmed by 5 bases and the J gene end by 4 bases; junction bases not matched to a gene: 9. Per germline, CDR1 SGHTA and CDR2 FQGNSA. The DNA for the CDR3 is TGTGCCAGCAGCGCAACTAGCGGGCGGGGGTACGAGCAGTACTTC. The encoded protein is CASSATSGRGYEQYF. Full variable domain (rest looked up from reference TRBV7-2 and TRBJ2-7): GAGVSQSPSNKVTEKGKDVELRCDPISGHTALYWYRQSLGQGLEFLIYFQGNSAPDKSGLPSDRFSAERTGGSVSTLTIQRTQQEDSAVYLCASSATSGRGYEQYFGPGTRLTVT.

The chain links TRBV28 to TRBJ1-2; 7 nucleotides line up with TRBD1. In germline, CDR1 is MDHEN, CDR2 SYDVKM. The CDR3 spans 14 residues. J lost 0 bases, V lost 6 bases, and 4 bases had no gene match. The CDR3 bases are TGTGCCAGCAGCAGGGGGAGAGCTAACTATGGCTACACCTTC. Translating it yields CASSRGRANYGYTF.

This chain joins TRBV5-6 and TRBJ2-7, with unresolved D. This CDR3 contains 13 residues. V lost 4 bases and J lost 3, with 11 bases in between. The V gene's germline CDR1 is SGHDT and CDR2 YYEEEE. CDR3 amino acids: CASSLSPNYEQYF. As DNA, the CDR3 is TGTGCCAGCAGCCTAAGCCCAAACTACGAGCAGTACTTC.